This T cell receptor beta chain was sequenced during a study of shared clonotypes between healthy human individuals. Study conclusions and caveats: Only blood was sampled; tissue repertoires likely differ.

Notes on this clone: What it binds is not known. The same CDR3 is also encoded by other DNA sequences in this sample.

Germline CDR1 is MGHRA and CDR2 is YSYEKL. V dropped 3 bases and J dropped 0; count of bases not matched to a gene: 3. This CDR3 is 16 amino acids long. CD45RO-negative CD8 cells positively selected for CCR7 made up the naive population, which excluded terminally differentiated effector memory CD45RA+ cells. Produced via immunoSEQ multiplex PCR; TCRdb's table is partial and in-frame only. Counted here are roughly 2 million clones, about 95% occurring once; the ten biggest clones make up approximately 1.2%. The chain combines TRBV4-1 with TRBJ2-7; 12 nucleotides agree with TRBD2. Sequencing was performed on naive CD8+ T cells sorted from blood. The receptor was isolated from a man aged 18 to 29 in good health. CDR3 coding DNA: TGCGCCAGCAGCCAGAGACTAGCGGGAGACTCCTACGAGCAGTACTTC. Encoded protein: CASSQRLAGDSYEQYF.